These 27 T cell receptor beta chains were sequenced from one sample in a study of control samples from healthy donors and cancer patients. Generated by immunoSEQ multiplex PCR, the TCRdb table keeps only in-frame clones and is missing some. Of approximately 150,000 clones listed, over 85% are singletons. Sequencing used blood. Source of these receptors: a man aged 18 to 29 in good health.

The rearrangement uses TRBV4-1 and TRBJ2-5, with D tentatively TRBD1 (5 bases). Trimming cost V 0 bases and J 1 base, with 9 bases left between them. CDR3 length: 15 amino acids. Germline V lookup: CDR1 MGHRA, CDR2 YSYEKL. The CDR3 DNA follows: TGCGCCAGCAGCCAAGAGGGCAGGGTCCAAGAGACCCAGTACTTC. Protein sequence: CASSQEGRVQETQYF.

This sequence joins TRBV9 and TRBJ1-3, with unresolved D. The CDR3 covers 14 residues. Per germline, CDR1 SGDLS and CDR2 YYNGEE. With 3 bases removed from V and 8 bases from J, the gap between germline ends came to 15 bases. The CDR3 reads CASSGPEDEDTIYF. CDR3 DNA sequence: TGTGCCAGCAGCGGTCCGGAGGACGAGGACACCATATATTTT.

The V gene is TRBV19, the J gene TRBJ1-4; tentative D call: TRBD1 (5 bases). CDR3 length: 14 amino acids. Trimming removed 4 bases from V and 8 bases from J, with 14 bases in between. Germline CDR1 LNHDA, CDR2 SQIVND (reference sequence). The chain's CDR3 is CASSREATAEKLFF. In nucleotides, the CDR3 is TGTGCCAGTAGTAGAGAGGCGACAGCCGAAAAACTGTTTTTT.

J is TRBJ2-7 and V is TRBV4-1, with 7 positions matching TRBD1. Germline loops: CDR1 MGHRA, CDR2 YSYEKL. V trimming: 0 bases; J trimming: 5 bases; junction bases outside the gene matches: 7. The length of the CDR3 is 15 residues. CDR3 coding DNA: TGCGCCAGCAGCCAAGAGCCCGGGACAGACGACGAGCAGTACTTC. It yields the protein CASSQEPGTDDEQYF.

This sequence joins TRBV28 and TRBJ1-5; possible D gene TRBD1, 5 bases. The germline V gene encodes CDR1 MDHEN and CDR2 SYDVKM. This CDR3 region has 15 residues. The V end was cut by 6 bases, the J end by 3 bases, with 15 bases between. Here the CDR3 DNA reads TGTGCCAGCAGGCGGGGGGGAGGTCACAATCAGCCCCAGCATTTT. Protein product: CASRRGGGHNQPQHF.

The chain uses TRBV2 and TRBJ2-7; D remains ambiguous. The V gene lost 0 bases and the J gene lost 6 bases, with 3 bases spanning the gap. The CDR3 runs 11 residues. The germline V gene encodes CDR1 SNHLY and CDR2 FYNNEI. The CDR3 loop reads CASSEALEQYF. For the CDR3, the DNA is TGTGCCAGCAGTGAAGCCCTCGAGCAGTACTTC.

This chain uses TRBV13 with TRBJ2-2, with D unresolved. There are 14 residues in the CDR3. V was pared by 0 bases and J by 9 bases, with 11 bases between. The germline gives CDR1 PRHDT, CDR2 FYEKMQ (reference sequence). This chain's CDR3 is CASSLGYDGRELFF. The CDR3 nucleotides read TGTGCCAGCAGCTTAGGTTATGATGGGAGGGAGCTGTTTTTT.

At least ten counts were recorded for this clone. The V call is TRBV20-1, the J call TRBJ1-3, with D possibly matching TRBD1 (6 bases). The V gene's germline CDR1 is DFQATT and CDR2 SNEGSKA (reference sequence). The CDR3 runs 14 residues. V lost 3 bases, J lost 4 bases, and 13 bases lay in between. The CDR3 is CSASPGAYGNTIYF. The DNA of the CDR3 is TGCAGTGCTAGTCCGGGGGCGTACGGAAACACCATATATTTT.

The J gene is TRBJ2-7, the V gene TRBV19; D unclear. The CDR3 extends over 15 amino acids. Trimming left V 1 base short and J 4 bases short, with 14 bases between. Germline V CDR1 and CDR2: LNHDA, SQIVND (reference sequence). CDR3 nucleotides: TGTGCCAGTAGTATAGGCTTACCGCCGGCTTACGAGCAGTACTTC. Translating it yields CASSIGLPPAYEQYF.

J is TRBJ1-6 and V is TRBV2; D call uncertain. CDR1 is SNHLY and CDR2 is FYNNEI in the germline V gene. The V gene lost 4 bases and the J gene lost 9 bases, with 16 bases spanning the gap. The CDR3 covers 15 residues. The DNA of the CDR3 is TGTGCCAGCAGTGGTGTCGAGGGAAGGACTTCACCCCTCCACTTT. Encoded protein: CASSGVEGRTSPLHF.

This clone was detected once. The junction differs from germline at one of its ends, possibly a read error. This rearrangement joins TRBV5-4 to TRBJ2-3, with D unresolved. CDR3 length: 15 amino acids. CDR1 is SGHNT and CDR2 is YYREEE in the germline V gene (reference sequence). CDR3 residues: CASSPTTLGTDMQYF. Here the CDR3 DNA reads TGTGCCAGCAGCCCAACTACTTTGGGCACAGATATGCAGTATTTT.

The V gene is TRBV5-1, the J gene TRBJ2-1; 8 bases are shared with TRBD2. CDR1 and CDR2 from the germline V gene are SGHRS and YFSETQ. Trimming removed 3 bases from V and 9 bases from J; junction bases left unmatched: 8. CDR3 length: 14 amino acids. CDR3 coding DNA: TGCGCCAGCAGCTCCCTAGGACTAGCCAGTGAGCAGTTCTTC. Its translation is CASSSLGLASEQFF. Complete variable domain (other parts from reference TRBV5-1 and TRBJ2-1): KAGVTQTPRYLIKTRGQQVTLSCSPISGHRSVSWYQQTPGQGLQFLFEYFSETQRNKGNFPGRFSGRQFSNSRSEMNVSTLELGDSALYLCASSSLGLASEQFFGPGTRLTVL.

The chain links TRBV29-1 to TRBJ1-1; D is unresolved. Trimming took off 6 bases at V and 5 bases at J, with 13 bases between the two ends. There are 12 residues in the CDR3. The germline V gene has CDR1 SQVTM and CDR2 ANQGSEA. The chain's CDR3 is CSVDQRDTEAFF. The CDR3 DNA follows: TGCAGCGTCGATCAACGGGATACTGAAGCTTTCTTT.

The chain links TRBV6-2 or TRBV6-3 to TRBJ2-7; tentatively, D is TRBD1 (5 bases). Germline V CDR1 and CDR2: MNHEY, SVGEGT. Trimming took off 0 bases at V and 9 bases at J, with 9 bases between the two ends. CDR3 length: 12 residues. CDR3 bases: TGTGCCAGCAGTTACTCGGACACGATGCAGTACTTC. Translation gives CASSYSDTMQYF.

This chain uses TRBV9 with TRBJ2-1, with 14 bases identical to TRBD2. The ends lost 3 bases at V and 8 bases at J; junction bases unmatched: 7. Germline assignment: CDR1 SGDLS and CDR2 YYNGEE. The CDR3 has 16 amino acids. The CDR3 loop reads CASSARLAGGLDEQFF. CDR3 in DNA: TGTGCCAGCAGCGCTAGACTAGCGGGGGGGCTGGATGAGCAGTTCTTC.

The gene calls are TRBV4-1 and TRBJ1-3; D might be TRBD1 (5 bases). The CDR3 totals 16 residues. The V and J ends lost 1 base and 0 bases respectively, with 10 bases between them. CDR1 and CDR2 from the germline V gene are MGHRA and YSYEKL. In DNA form, the CDR3 reads TGCGCCAGCAGCCAAGTCGACAGCTCCTCTGGAAACACCATATATTTT. Protein product: CASSQVDSSSGNTIYF.

V usage is TRBV28 and J usage is TRBJ1-1; D is uncertain. V was shortened by 4 bases and J by 2 bases, with 11 bases between the two germline ends. CDR3 size: 14 residues. The V gene's germline CDR1 is MDHEN and CDR2 SYDVKM. CDR3 protein: CASSSNRGNTEAFF. The CDR3 coding sequence is TGTGCCAGCAGTTCGAACCGGGGAAACACTGAAGCTTTCTTT.

The rearrangement uses TRBV7-9 and TRBJ2-1; tentatively, D is TRBD2 (6 bases). Trimming removed 5 bases at V and 2 bases at J, with 19 bases between. This CDR3 has 17 residues. Looked up from germline, CDR1 is SEHNR and CDR2 is FQNEAQ (reference sequence). CDR3 sequence reads: CASSRPSLAAAYNEQFF. As DNA, the CDR3 is TGTGCCAGCAGCCGTCCCTCGTTAGCGGCGGCCTACAATGAGCAGTTCTTC.

J is TRBJ1-6 and V is TRBV28; 8 bases agree with TRBD1. The CDR3 consists of 12 residues. Germline assignment: CDR1 MDHEN and CDR2 SYDVKM. The ends lost 5 bases at V and 15 bases at J; junction bases unmatched: 6. The CDR3 here is CASSPNDRGLHF. DNA of the CDR3: TGTGCCAGCAGTCCAAACGACAGGGGCCTCCACTTT.

The chain couples TRBV11-2 to TRBJ1-4; D uncertain. The CDR3 is 14 amino acids. Germline CDR1 reads SGHAT; CDR2 reads FQNNGV. The V and J ends lost 1 base and 7 bases respectively, with 10 bases between them. CDR3 DNA sequence: TGTGCCAGCAGCTTAGTATTATGGGGTGAAAAACTGTTTTTT. This encodes CASSLVLWGEKLFF.

The table lists this clone with a count of one. This sequence joins TRBV6-5 and TRBJ1-6, with 7 bases matching TRBD1. Trimming cost V 4 bases and J 10 bases; bases outside gene matches: 7. Germline V gene lookup returns CDR1 MNHEY and CDR2 SVGAGI. The CDR3 covers 14 residues. Here the CDR3 reads CASSSTGTPSPLHF. Written as DNA, the CDR3 is TGTGCCAGCAGTTCGACAGGGACCCCATCACCCCTCCACTTT.

The rearrangement joins TRBV10-3 to TRBJ1-2, with TRBD1 as a possible D gene (5 bases). Looked up from germline, CDR1 is ENHRY and CDR2 is SYGVKD. Trimming took 5 bases from V and 2 from J, leaving 9 bases between them. This CDR3 comprises 13 residues. The chain's CDR3 is CAISSPGNYGYTF. The DNA for the CDR3 is TGTGCCATCAGTTCACCAGGGAACTATGGCTACACCTTC.

The chain has TRBV9 and TRBJ2-3; 8 nucleotides align to TRBD2. The germline gives CDR1 SGDLS, CDR2 YYNGEE. Germline trimming cut 1 base from V and 2 bases from J; bases unmatched to any gene: 3. The CDR3 runs 15 residues. CDR3 sequence (DNA): TGTGCCAGCAGCGTAAGCGGGGGCACCACAGATACGCAGTATTTT. Protein: CASSVSGGTTDTQYF.

The V and J genes are TRBV6-9 and TRBJ2-7; 7 bases line up with TRBD1. CDR1 is MNHGY and CDR2 is SVAAGI in the germline V gene. The V and J ends lost 6 bases and 4 bases, in that order; junction bases with no gene match: 6. This CDR3 comprises 13 residues. The CDR3 DNA sequence: TGTGCCAGCAGGTCGACAGGGCGGTACGAGCAGTACTTC. It encodes CASRSTGRYEQYF.

The chain joins TRBV2 to TRBJ1-2; D remains ambiguous. V was trimmed by 6 bases and J by 2 bases, leaving 4 bases between them. Germline V CDR1 and CDR2: SNHLY, FYNNEI. The CDR3 runs to 11 residues. Written as DNA, the CDR3 is TGTGCCAGCAGGATAAACTATGGCTACACCTTC. Protein: CASRINYGYTF.

The chain recombines TRBV28 with TRBJ2-7; D unclear. CDR1 and CDR2 from the germline V gene are MDHEN and SYDVKM. CDR3 length: 14 residues. V lost 6 bases and J lost 4, with 16 bases in between. The CDR3 DNA sequence: TGTGCCAGCAGACGCTCTCGGGCCCTATACGAGCAGTACTTC. As protein: CASRRSRALYEQYF.

The rearrangement links TRBV6-1 to TRBJ2-7, with 8 bases identical to TRBD1. CDR1 and CDR2 from the germline V gene are MNHNS and SASEGT. This CDR3 comprises 13 residues. Trimming took 6 bases from V and 5 from J; bases not matched to a gene: 6. The CDR3 protein is CASSGQGSNEQYF. CDR3 in DNA: TGTGCCAGCAGCGGACAGGGTTCCAACGAGCAGTACTTC.